These 14 T cell receptor beta chains were all obtained from the same sample, sequenced in a study of blood T cell repertoires in COVID-19. Here immunoSEQ multiplex PCR was the method, and the copy in TCRdb shows in-frame clones only, minus some. The table shows approximately 250,000 clones, with about 82% occurring only once. Sequencing was done on a sample of peripheral blood. Source of these receptors: a man aged 50-59 years with COVID-19, enrolled during active disease.

This clone was observed once. The V gene is TRBV24-1, the J gene TRBJ2-5, with D maybe TRBD1 (7 bases). V was pared by 4 bases and J by 4 bases, with 18 bases between. CDR3 size: 16 residues. Germline V gives CDR1 KGHDR, CDR2 SFDVKD. For the CDR3, the DNA is TGTGCCACCAGTGACCTGCAGGGGGGAAGGGGAGAGACCCAGTACTTC. It is translated as CATSDLQGGRGETQYF.

A single count supports this clone. CDR3 nucleotides: TGTGCCAGTAGCCGATCCAGGGGGCTGGGGAATGAAAAACTGTTTTTT. Translating it yields CASSRSRGLGNEKLFF. The chain uses TRBV19 and TRBJ1-4, with 8 bases lining up with TRBD1. This CDR3 comprises 16 residues. Looked up from germline, CDR1 is LNHDA and CDR2 is SQIVND (reference sequence). The V segment lost 6 bases and the J segment 5 bases; nucleotides outside the gene matches: 11.

J is TRBJ1-2 and V is TRBV29-1, with a possible D match to TRBD1 (6 bases). V dropped 3 bases and J dropped 13 bases, with 18 bases sitting between them. This CDR3 has 12 amino acids. Looked up from germline, CDR1 is SQVTM and CDR2 is ANQGSEA. CDR3 amino acids: CSVDALLQGFTF. The CDR3, as DNA: TGCAGCGTTGATGCCCTTCTTCAGGGGTTCACCTTC.

V is TRBV29-1 and J is TRBJ1-1, with D tentatively TRBD1 (5 bases). The V and J ends lost 6 bases and 5 bases respectively, with 16 bases between them. CDR1 and CDR2 (germline): SQVTM, ANQGSEA. The CDR3 covers 13 residues. CDR3 loop: CSVYGRRGTEAFF. The CDR3, as DNA: TGCAGCGTCTACGGTCGACGGGGGACTGAAGCTTTCTTT.

The genes are TRBV7-3 and TRBJ2-1; the match to TRBD2 covers 10 bases. This CDR3 is built from 16 residues. Per the germline V gene, CDR1 is SGHTA and CDR2 is FQGTGA. The V gene end was trimmed by 5 bases and the J gene end by 8 bases; junction bases not matched to a gene: 12. CDR3 residues: CASSIAPAGGPDEQFF. The CDR3 coding sequence is TGTGCCAGCAGCATAGCCCCAGCGGGGGGGCCCGATGAGCAGTTCTTC.

The rearrangement uses TRBV28 and TRBJ1-1; possible D gene TRBD1, 5 bases. Trimming pared 7 bases from V and 2 bases from J, leaving 14 bases between. The CDR3 is made up of 14 amino acids. Looked up from germline, CDR1 is MDHEN and CDR2 is SYDVKM. The CDR3 bases are TGTGCCAGCATAGTGGGGGGTGGTAACACTGAAGCTTTCTTT. Its translation: CASIVGGGNTEAFF.

As regards this clone: The sample holds other DNA sequences that translate to the same CDR3. The CDR3 protein is CATSDSRQGASSPLHF. The CDR3 DNA is TGTGCCACCAGTGATTCCAGGCAGGGGGCAAGTTCACCCCTCCACTTT. J is TRBJ1-6 and V is TRBV24-1; 8 positions match TRBD1. The J segment lost 9 bases and the V segment lost 2 bases, leaving 8 bases of the junction unmatched. This CDR3 region has 16 residues. Germline CDR1 KGHDR, CDR2 SFDVKD.

V usage is TRBV10-1 and J usage is TRBJ1-1; weak D call: TRBD1 (6 bases). Germline V gene lookup returns CDR1 WNHNN and CDR2 SYGVQD (reference sequence). The V gene lost 5 bases and the J gene lost 1 base, with 8 bases spanning the gap. The CDR3 contains 13 residues. The CDR3 region is CASSRQANTEAFF. CDR3 sequence (DNA): TGCGCCAGCAGTCGACAGGCGAACACTGAAGCTTTCTTT.

The V call is TRBV7-8, the J call TRBJ2-1; 9 nucleotides align to TRBD1. Germline V gives CDR1 SGHVS, CDR2 FQNEAQ. The CDR3 is 20 amino acids. J gave up 1 base and V 2 bases, and 15 bases lay outside the gene matches. The CDR3 DNA reads as TGTGCCAGCAGCTTATTGTCGAGACAGGGGGTATCACGTTCCTACAATGAGCAGTTCTTC. Protein product: CASSLLSRQGVSRSYNEQFF.

The table lists this clone with a few counts. The chain has TRBV19 and TRBJ1-5; D unclear. V lost 2 bases and J lost 0, with 11 bases in between. Germline-derived CDR1 and CDR2 are LNHDA and SQIVND (reference sequence). CDR3 length equals 16 residues. CDR3 in amino acids: CASSIPRTNSNQPQHF. CDR3 bases: TGTGCCAGTAGTATACCGAGGACTAATAGCAATCAGCCCCAGCATTTT.

This sequence joins TRBV9 and TRBJ1-3, with TRBD1 as a possible D gene (6 bases). Germline V gives CDR1 SGDLS, CDR2 YYNGEE. The ends were cut back, 3 bases at V and 0 bases at J, with 13 bases in the middle. The CDR3 totals 16 residues. The CDR3 DNA reads TGTGCCAGCAGCGCGACAGGCGGCTACTCTGGAAACACCATATATTTT. Protein: CASSATGGYSGNTIYF.

The chain links TRBV7-6 to TRBJ2-3, with 8 bases aligning to TRBD1. In germline, CDR1 is SGHVS, CDR2 FNYEAQ. The CDR3 consists of 17 residues. With 5 bases clipped from V and 5 bases from J, the junction kept 15 bases outside the gene matches. The CDR3 sequence: CASSQGASALGGDTQYF. CDR3 coding DNA: TGTGCCAGCAGCCAGGGGGCCAGCGCCTTAGGGGGAGATACGCAGTATTTT.

The chain uses TRBV6-5 and TRBJ1-4; 9 bases agree with TRBD1. The germline gives CDR1 MNHEY, CDR2 SVGAGI. The trim removed 10 bases at V and 4 bases at J, leaving 7 bases unmatched. This CDR3 is built from 14 residues. The CDR3 bases are TGTGCCACCGCTCCGGGACAGGGTAATGAAAAACTGTTTTTT. Protein sequence: CATAPGQGNEKLFF.

The chain combines TRBV4-2 with TRBJ2-5, with TRBD2 matching 13 bases. The J segment lost 4 bases and the V segment lost 0 bases, leaving 8 bases of the junction unmatched. The length of the CDR3 is 18 residues. Germline CDR1 and CDR2: LGHNA and YNFKEQ. CDR3 sequence: CASSQDILAGGQLETQYF. CDR3 in DNA: TGTGCCAGCAGCCAAGATATACTAGCGGGGGGGCAGTTAGAGACCCAGTACTTC.